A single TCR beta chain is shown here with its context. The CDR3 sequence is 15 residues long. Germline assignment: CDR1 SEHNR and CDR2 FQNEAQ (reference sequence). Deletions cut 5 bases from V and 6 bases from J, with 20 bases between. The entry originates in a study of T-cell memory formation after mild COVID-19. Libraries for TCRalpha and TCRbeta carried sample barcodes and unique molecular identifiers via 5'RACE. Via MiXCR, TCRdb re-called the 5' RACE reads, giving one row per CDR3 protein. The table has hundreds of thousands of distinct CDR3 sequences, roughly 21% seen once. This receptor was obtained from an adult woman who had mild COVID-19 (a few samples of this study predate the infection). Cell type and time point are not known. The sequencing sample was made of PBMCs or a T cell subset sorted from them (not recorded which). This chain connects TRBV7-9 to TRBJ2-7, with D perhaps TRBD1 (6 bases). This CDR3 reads CASSQQGHRVIEQYF. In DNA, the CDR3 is TGTGCCAGCAGCCAGCAGGGGCACAGGGTGATCGAGCAGTACTTC. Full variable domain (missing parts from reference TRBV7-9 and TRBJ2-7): DTGVSQNPRHKITKRGQNVTFRCDPISEHNRLYWYRQTLGQGPEFLTYFQNEAQLEKSRLLSDRFSAERPKGSFSTLEIQRTEQGDSAMYLCASSQQGHRVIEQYFGPGTRLTVT.